Listed here are 18 T cell receptor beta chains from one sample, sequenced in a study of technical replicates of blood from several donors. TCRdb's copy holds only in-frame clones and misses some; the assay was immunoSEQ multiplex PCR. The sample has fewer than 60,000 clones, about 93% seen once. Sequenced material: PBMCs. Receptor source: a human donor in good health. Some clones in this sample may be carry-over from other donors' samples.

V gene TRBV5-4 combines with J gene TRBJ1-2; D not resolved. The CDR3 covers 15 residues. Germline loops: CDR1 SGHNT, CDR2 YYREEE (reference sequence). Trimming cost V 0 bases and J 0 bases, with 9 bases left between them. CDR3 DNA sequence: TGTGCCAGCAGCTTGGCCATCGGGTCTAACTATGGCTACACCTTC. This gives the protein CASSLAIGSNYGYTF.

The J gene is TRBJ1-2, the V gene TRBV5-1; 9 bases match TRBD1. V gave up 4 bases and J gave up 9 bases; unmatched junction bases: 4. From germline, CDR1 is SGHRS and CDR2 YFSETQ. The CDR3 consists of 12 residues. This CDR3 reads CASSAGQGSYTF. The CDR3 DNA is TGCGCCAGCAGCGCCGGACAGGGGAGCTACACCTTC.

This chain uses TRBV7-3 with TRBJ2-5; 7 nucleotides line up with TRBD2. Trimming cost V 5 bases and J 5 bases; bases outside gene matches: 11. Germline V gene lookup returns CDR1 SGHTA and CDR2 FQGTGA. There are 15 residues in the CDR3. The CDR3 is CASSPTSARGETQYF. DNA for the CDR3: TGTGCCAGCAGCCCAACTAGCGCCCGAGGTGAGACCCAGTACTTC.

The rearrangement joins TRBV30 to TRBJ1-2; 7 nucleotides agree with TRBD1. The germline V gene encodes CDR1 GTSNPN and CDR2 SVGIG (reference sequence). CDR3 size: 12 residues. Germline trimming cut 5 bases from V and 0 bases from J; bases unmatched to any gene: 0. CDR3 sequence reads: CAWDRANYGYTF. The CDR3 nucleotides are TGTGCCTGGGACAGGGCTAACTATGGCTACACCTTC.

The genes are TRBV19 and TRBJ1-4; tentative D call: TRBD1 (6 bases). The CDR3 totals 12 residues. Germline CDR1 reads LNHDA; CDR2 reads SQIVND (reference sequence). Deletions cut 7 bases from V and 7 bases from J, with 10 bases between. The CDR3 DNA is TGTGCCAGTACTGGGACATTTGAAAAACTGTTTTTT. Translation gives CASTGTFEKLFF.

This chain uses TRBV29-1 with TRBJ2-3; D remains unclear. The CDR3 contains 13 residues. Germline CDR1 and CDR2: SQVTM and ANQGSEA. Deletions cut 5 bases from V and 5 bases from J, with 14 bases between. The CDR3 nucleotides are TGCAGCGTTCGTGGGCAGCTAAAAGATACGCAGTATTTT. Translated, it gives CSVRGQLKDTQYF.

The rearrangement uses TRBV5-8 and TRBJ1-5; D unresolved. The V end was cut by 2 bases, the J end by 0 bases, with 9 bases between. The CDR3 is 15 amino acids. Germline lookup yields CDR1 SGHTS and CDR2 YDEGEE. The CDR3 nucleotides read TGTGCCAGCAGCTTAGGTCAGGCTAGCAATCAGCCCCAGCATTTT. Protein sequence: CASSLGQASNQPQHF.

The chain combines TRBV5-6 with TRBJ1-1, with 7 bases matching TRBD1. Trimming cost V 1 base and J 4 bases; bases outside gene matches: 4. The CDR3 runs 14 residues. Germline loops: CDR1 SGHDT, CDR2 YYEEEE. CDR3 nucleotides: TGTGCCAGCAGCTTGAGAGGGGGCGGCACTGAAGCTTTCTTT. This codes for CASSLRGGGTEAFF.

The chain has TRBV7-9 and TRBJ2-7; D is uncertain. The V and J ends lost 4 bases and 0 bases respectively, with 10 bases between them. The germline CDR1 and CDR2 sequences are SEHNR and FQNEAQ (reference sequence). The CDR3 runs to 14 residues. CDR3 in amino acids: CASSYGSFSYEQYF. In DNA, the CDR3 is TGTGCCAGCAGCTACGGTTCCTTCTCCTACGAGCAGTACTTC.

The chain combines TRBV6-5 with TRBJ2-5; TRBD2 aligns across 12 bases. The germline V gene has CDR1 MNHEY and CDR2 SVGAGI. With V trimmed by 10 bases and J by 7 bases, 13 bases remained unmatched. The CDR3 extends over 15 amino acids. The CDR3 reads CATRLAGDPKGTQYF. The CDR3 nucleotides read TGTGCCACCCGACTAGCGGGGGATCCAAAAGGGACCCAGTACTTC.

CDR3 DNA sequence: TGCGCCAGCAGCCCTGAGACAGGACCCTACGAGCAGTACTTC. Translating gives CASSPETGPYEQYF. This chain links TRBV5-1 with TRBJ2-7, with D possibly being TRBD1 (6 bases). This CDR3 region has 14 residues. V lost 4 bases and J 2 bases, leaving 13 bases between the germline ends. CDR1 and CDR2 (germline): SGHRS, YFSETQ.

The chain links TRBV2 to TRBJ1-2; 10 bases match TRBD1. V lost 10 bases to trimming and J lost 4 bases; unmatched junction nucleotides: 6. The length of the CDR3 is 13 residues. Per the germline V gene, CDR1 is SNHLY and CDR2 is FYNNEI. CDR3 loop: CATLRDRGYGYTF. The CDR3 DNA follows: TGTGCCACCCTCCGGGACAGGGGCTATGGCTACACCTTC.

The chain links TRBV4-1 to TRBJ2-5; 9 positions agree with TRBD2. CDR1 is MGHRA, CDR2 YSYEKL, per germline. This CDR3 has 16 amino acids. After removal of 1 base from V and 5 bases from J, the junction contained 8 bases not matched to a gene. The CDR3 region has the DNA TGCGCCAGCAGCCAAGTTGCGGGGGGGCTTCAGGAGACCCAGTACTTC. This codes for CASSQVAGGLQETQYF.

The J gene is TRBJ2-3, the V gene TRBV12-5; TRBD1 matches at 10 bases. The CDR3 spans 14 residues. Germline values: CDR1 LGHNT, CDR2 FRNRAP. The V segment lost 4 bases and the J segment 4 bases; nucleotides outside the gene matches: 2. As DNA, the CDR3 is TGTGCTAGTGGTTGGGACAGGGGCGCAGATACGCAGTATTTT. It translates to CASGWDRGADTQYF.

The V gene is TRBV27, the J gene TRBJ2-1; D is possibly TRBD1 (6 bases). This CDR3 has 16 amino acids. Germline V gives CDR1 MNHEY, CDR2 SMNVEV (reference sequence). Trimming stripped 4 bases from V and 7 bases from J, with 20 bases between. CDR3 sequence: CASSSTGYVVRNEQFF. In DNA form, the CDR3 reads TGTGCCAGCAGTTCAACAGGGTATGTAGTTCGGAATGAGCAGTTCTTC.

V usage is TRBV7-9 and J usage is TRBJ2-7; tentatively, D is TRBD1 (10 bases). CDR1 is SEHNR, CDR2 FQNEAQ, per germline (reference sequence). V dropped 5 bases and J dropped 7 bases, with 27 bases sitting between them. The CDR3 covers 17 residues. The CDR3 loop is CASSGRDRGGLAIEQYF. The CDR3 coding sequence is TGTGCCAGCAGCGGCCGGGACAGGGGCGGACTAGCGATAGAGCAGTACTTC.

J is TRBJ2-1 and V is TRBV4-1; tentatively, D is TRBD1 (5 bases). Germline CDR1 is MGHRA and CDR2 is YSYEKL. There are 12 residues in the CDR3. With 1 base removed from V and 10 bases from J, the gap between germline ends came to 8 bases. CDR3 nucleotides: TGCGCCAGCAGCCAAGGGTGGGGCGAGCAGTTCTTC. It is translated as CASSQGWGEQFF.

V is TRBV5-1 and J is TRBJ2-7; maybe TRBD2 (6 bases). The CDR3 runs 14 residues. V was pared by 0 bases and J by 0 bases, with 7 bases between. The germline V gene encodes CDR1 SGHRS and CDR2 YFSETQ. The chain's CDR3 is CASSLAGVSYEQYF. In DNA, the CDR3 is TGCGCCAGCAGCTTGGCGGGGGTCTCCTACGAGCAGTACTTC.